This T cell receptor (beta chain) was identified in a study of early T cells in non-severe SARS-CoV-2 infection (dated by TCRdb to the early 2020s). Describing the broader study: Because TCR sequencing relied on bulk RNA taken from unsorted whole blood, pairing of alpha and beta chains was not possible.

Of note for this clonotype: The antigen this receptor binds is unknown. Base qualities are missing; no much larger clone stands one base away.

Overall study results and their limits: VDJdb matching was skewed toward anti-spike CD8 responses and likely underestimated virus-specific expansions, missing private and CD4 specificities.

Set within a cohort of healthcare workers in London, UK, this nested case-control study involved weekly PCR testing of nasopharyngeal swabs along with blood sampling. Healthcare workers were recruited during the week of the UK lockdown, between 23 and 31 March 2020, and followed weekly for up to roughly 15 weeks. From its cysteine to its phenylalanine, the CDR3 spans 14 amino acids. Kept here is only the CDR3 DNA, which spans 42 bases and is read in frame from base 1. CDR1 and CDR2 are read off the germline V gene as ENHRY and SYGVKD. V loses 0 bases of germline sequence and J loses 2 bases, and the interval between the two ends is 8 bases. The library was generated by 5' RACE. Sequenced using a NextSeq 500. To correct for sequencing error and PCR bias, the TCR library protocol tagged individual cDNA molecules with unique molecular identifiers. TCR alpha and beta chains were both sequenced, and the abundances of alpha and beta sequences in each sample were closely correlated with each other. The paper's data handling went like this. V gene, J gene and CDR3 annotation of TCR sequences was performed with Decombinator V4. TCRs were defined as expanded if a significant change between any two time points was detected under a Poisson model with p below 0.0001. TCR abundances were normalised to the total number of TCRs sequenced per sample and expressed as counts per million. TRAV1-2 paired with TRAJ12, TRAJ20 or TRAJ33 defined MAIT TCRs, while TRAV10 paired with TRAJ18 defined iNKT TCRs. VDJdb, accessed 1 November 2021, was searched for CMV, EBV and SARS-CoV-2 annotated TCRs, excluding TCRs annotated for multiple antigens. TCRdb trimmed public reads at Q25 via fastp, called clones via MiXCR and kept in-frame beta chains. Rows are unified per CDR3 protein, each entry keeping the most common DNA and genes. The V and J calls shown here were made by TCRdb, not taken from the authors' results. This sample has about 92,000 distinct CDR3 sequences in its table, and roughly 14% of those were observed once. About 6.7% of the sample belongs to the ten largest clones.

This chain is built from TRBV10-3 and TRBJ2-7; no D gene is confidently identified. Source material: whole blood. The clonotype was recovered from an adult who was a healthcare worker with PCR-confirmed SARS-CoV-2 infection or an uninfected control (not recorded which). The CDR3 is CAISESSETYEQYF. Here is the DNA: TGTGCCATCAGTGAGTCGTCAGAAACCTACGAGCAGTACTTC.